The T cell receptor (beta chain) described here comes from a study of post-analysis software for immune sequencing data. Study summary: The study covered relapsing-remitting, secondary progressive and progressive-relapsing courses of multiple sclerosis.

In regard to this clonotype: Its specificity is unknown.

The TCR beta cDNA libraries contained unique molecular identifiers. Out of 1 to 10 million T cells, 450,000 to 600,000 cDNA molecules were generated. TCRdb re-called the PCR reads through MiXCR, storing one row per CDR3 protein. The table records approximately 770,000 distinct CDR3 sequences, 46% of them present only once. Overall study results and limits: By F measure, samples from a shared preparation batch strongly co-clustered. For normalized Chao1 diversity, multiple sclerosis patients scored significantly lower than controls did.

The receptor comes from a girl aged 5 to 17 with multiple sclerosis. Sequencing used blood.

CDR3 amino acids: CASGSGTGYYNEQFF. The CDR3 DNA is TGTGCTAGTGGTTCCGGGACAGGGTACTACAATGAGCAGTTCTTC. The chain carries TRBV12-5 and TRBJ2-1; 9 bases align to TRBD1. This CDR3 contains 15 residues. The germline V gene encodes CDR1 LGHNT and CDR2 FRNRAP. V was pared by 4 bases and J by 3 bases, with 4 bases of the junction left unmatched.